These T cell receptor beta chains were read from a single sample in a study of human thymus T cells. Repertoires were generated with immunoSEQ multiplex PCR, while TCRdb's copy carries only in-frame clones and drops some. This repertoire shows 120,000 or so clones, around 94% found once; its top ten account for less than 0.03%. The sequencing sample was made of thymus tissue. These receptor sequences come from a boy younger than two with a congenital heart defect but otherwise immunologically healthy. Both conserved end residues are part of each CDR3. Each record gives: J gene, V gene, D gene, CDR3 protein, CDR3 DNA. D genes are given only for firm matches.

>TRBJ2-7|TRBV11-2|TRBD1
CASSLGGTGAYEQYF
TGTGCCAGCAGCTTAGGGGGGACAGGGGCTTACGAGCAGTACTTC
>TRBJ1-1|TRBV14|NA
CASSQDFRDEAFF
TGTGCCAGCAGCCAAGATTTCAGGGACGAAGCTTTCTTT
>TRBJ1-3|TRBV4-3|NA
CASSQADLPSGNTIYF
TGCGCCAGCAGCCAAGCAGACCTGCCCTCTGGAAACACCATATATTTT
>TRBJ2-1|TRBV4-1|NA
CASSQLDEDSYNEQFF
TGCGCCAGCAGCCAATTAGACGAGGACTCTTACAATGAGCAGTTCTTC
>TRBJ1-2|TRBV7-9|NA
CASSPGGANYGYTF
TGTGCCAGCAGCCCAGGTGGTGCTAACTATGGCTACACCTTC
>TRBJ1-4|TRBV27|TRBD1
CASICSGTGGICEKLFF
TGTGCCAGCATATGCTCCGGGACAGGGGGCATTTGTGAAAAACTGTTTTTT
>TRBJ2-1|TRBV4-1|NA
CASSQEGDGYNEQFF
TGCGCCAGCAGCCAAGAAGGGGACGGATACAATGAGCAGTTCTTC
>TRBJ2-6|TRBV28|NA
CASSLGRPSGANVLTF
TGTGCCAGCAGTTTAGGGCGGCCGTCTGGGGCCAACGTCCTGACTTTC
>TRBJ2-1|TRBV29-1|TRBD2
CSVEVNFGLARVDEQFF
TGCAGCGTTGAAGTTAATTTCGGACTAGCGAGGGTGGATGAGCAGTTCTTC
>TRBJ1-1|TRBV7-9|NA
CASSRLGEPGVAFF
TGTGCCAGCAGTCGACTCGGGGAGCCGGGGGTGGCTTTCTTT
>TRBJ2-7|TRBV15|NA
CATSREKGRGDEQYF
TGTGCCACCAGCAGGGAAAAAGGCAGGGGGGATGAGCAGTACTTC
>TRBJ1-2|TRBV5-4|NA
CASSLDSRATDYGYTF
TGTGCCAGCAGCTTGGATAGCCGGGCGACAGACTATGGCTACACCTTC
>TRBJ1-2|TRBV5-1|NA
CASSCMTGDGYTF
TGCGCCAGCAGCTGTATGACGGGGGATGGCTACACCTTC
>TRBJ1-6|TRBV10-3|TRBD1
CAIRDRIVRNSPLHF
TGTGCCATCAGGGACAGGATAGTAAGGAATTCACCCCTCCACTTT
>TRBJ1-2|TRBV6-1|NA
CASSEWEGSYGYTF
TGTGCCAGCAGTGAATGGGAAGGGAGCTATGGCTACACCTTC